Each of the 17 T cell receptor beta chains below was sequenced from the same sample in a study of identical twins. TCRdb re-called the 5' RACE reads with MiXCR, one entry per CDR3 protein. The data show roughly 720,000 distinct CDR3 sequences, with roughly 18% seen just once and under 15% held by the top ten. The same data also contributed to another study, on T cells expressing NK-cell markers.

Sequencing was done on a sample of PBMCs. These receptor sequences come from a woman aged 18-29 years in good health.

The chain recombines TRBV18 with TRBJ2-5, with D possibly being TRBD1 (5 bases). This CDR3 is 13 amino acids long. Germline lookup yields CDR1 KGHSH and CDR2 LQKENI. V was trimmed by 8 bases and J by 2 bases, leaving 12 bases between them. The CDR3 nucleotides are TGTGCCAGCACCCGGACACCACAAGAGACCCAGTACTTC. It translates to CASTRTPQETQYF.

The chain employs TRBV6-4 and TRBJ2-3, with 9 positions matching TRBD2. Germline CDR1 MRHNA, CDR2 SNTAGT. J lost 4 bases, V lost 4 bases, and 6 bases had no gene match. The CDR3 runs to 15 residues. In DNA form, the CDR3 reads TGTGCCAGCAGTGCGCGCGGGGGGGCAGCAGATACGCAGTATTTT. This gives the protein CASSARGGAADTQYF.

This clonotype was recorded a few times. This chain uses TRBV7-6 with TRBJ2-7; 8 bases map to TRBD2. Germline V lookup: CDR1 SGHVS, CDR2 FNYEAQ. Trimming cost V 2 bases and J 6 bases; bases outside gene matches: 15. This CDR3 has 17 residues. The DNA of the CDR3 is TGTGCCAGCAGCTTATATACAAGCGGGAGAGAGCCGAGCGAGCAGTACTTC. This encodes CASSLYTSGREPSEQYF.

The CDR3 nucleotides are TGTGCCAGTAGCCTGTGGCTCTCCTACGAGCAGTACTTC. The encoded protein is CASSLWLSYEQYF. The V and J genes are TRBV7-9 and TRBJ2-7; D gene unclear. The CDR3 loop spans 13 amino acids. Germline CDR1 is SEHNR and CDR2 is FQNEAQ (reference sequence). V shed 9 bases and J shed 0 bases, with 12 bases lying between them.

This clonotype turned up a few times. The V and J genes are TRBV5-1 and TRBJ2-1, with D perhaps matching TRBD1 (6 bases). CDR3 length: 16 residues. V lost 0 bases to trimming and J lost 6 bases, with 16 bases between them. CDR1 is SGHRS and CDR2 is YFSETQ in the germline V gene. CDR3 in amino acids: CASSLEGLQGGNEQFF. CDR3 DNA sequence: TGCGCCAGCAGCTTGGAAGGCCTACAAGGGGGCAATGAGCAGTTCTTC.

This clonotype was observed a few times. The chain joins TRBV7-9 to TRBJ2-5, with D possibly matching TRBD2 (6 bases). The germline V and J ends were trimmed by 5 bases and 5 bases, with 21 bases remaining between them. This CDR3 region has 16 residues. The germline V gene encodes CDR1 SEHNR and CDR2 FQNEAQ (reference sequence). This CDR3 reads CASSPFVTRGGETQYF. CDR3 sequence (DNA): TGTGCCAGCAGCCCCTTCGTAACCCGTGGGGGGGAGACCCAGTACTTC.

This clonotype was counted a few times. The CDR3 loop reads CASSSGHLYEQYF. In nucleotides, the CDR3 is TGCGCCAGCAGCTCGGGACACCTCTACGAGCAGTACTTC. The chain has TRBV5-1 and TRBJ2-7; possibly TRBD1 for D (6 bases). The CDR3 runs to 13 residues. V gave up 3 bases and J gave up 3 bases, with 10 bases separating them. The V gene's germline CDR1 is SGHRS and CDR2 YFSETQ. The full variable domain, rest sourced from reference TRBV5-1 and TRBJ2-7, is KAGVTQTPRYLIKTRGQQVTLSCSPISGHRSVSWYQQTPGQGLQFLFEYFSETQRNKGNFPGRFSGRQFSNSRSEMNVSTLELGDSALYLCASSSGHLYEQYFGPGTRLTVT.

The rearrangement joins TRBV5-5 to TRBJ1-2; D is perhaps TRBD1 (5 bases). V was shortened by 6 bases and J by 5 bases, with 14 bases between the two germline ends. Per the germline V gene, CDR1 is SGHKS and CDR2 is YYEKEE (reference sequence). There are 13 residues in the CDR3. As DNA, the CDR3 is TGTGCCAGCATGGCAGGGCAATGGTATGGCTACACCTTC. This codes for CASMAGQWYGYTF.

This chain joins TRBV7-9 and TRBJ2-4; D may be TRBD1 (5 bases). V shed 6 bases and J shed 2 bases, with 11 bases lying between them. This CDR3 contains 14 residues. Germline V gene lookup returns CDR1 SEHNR and CDR2 FQNEAQ (reference sequence). The CDR3 spells CASSLGASKNIQYF. The CDR3 bases are TGTGCCAGCAGTCTAGGGGCTTCCAAAAACATTCAGTACTTC. The entire variable domain, with the rest obtained from reference TRBV7-9 and TRBJ2-4, is as follows: DTGVSQNPRHKITKRGQNVTFRCDPISEHNRLYWYRQTLGQGPEFLTYFQNEAQLEKSRLLSDRFSAERPKGSFSTLEIQRTEQGDSAMYLCASSLGASKNIQYFGAGTRLSVL.

This clonotype occurred a few times. The chain couples TRBV5-1 to TRBJ1-1, with TRBD1 identical over 12 bases. The CDR3 runs 16 residues. Germline V gives CDR1 SGHRS, CDR2 YFSETQ. V gave up 4 bases and J gave up 5 bases; unmatched junction bases: 9. The CDR3 coding sequence is TGCGCCAGCAGCCCCCAGCCGGGACAGGGGGCAACTGAAGCTTTCTTT. This translates into CASSPQPGQGATEAFF.

There are a few counts of this clonotype. This chain links TRBV12-3 or TRBV12-4 with TRBJ2-7; D gene uncertain. The V gene lost 3 bases and the J gene lost 1 base, with 10 bases spanning the gap. The CDR3 is 14 amino acids. CDR3 sequence: CASSFNLGSYEQYF. The CDR3 coding sequence is TGTGCCAGCAGTTTCAACCTGGGGTCCTACGAGCAGTACTTC.

V is TRBV25-1 and J is TRBJ1-1; D might be TRBD1 (5 bases). The CDR3 totals 17 residues. V lost 1 base and J lost 6, with 21 bases in between. CDR1 is MGHDK and CDR2 is SYGVNS in the germline V gene. CDR3 residues: CASSESGRGRIGAEAFF. The CDR3 coding sequence is TGTGCCAGCAGTGAATCGGGACGGGGGAGGATTGGGGCTGAAGCTTTCTTT.

The chain recombines TRBV29-1 with TRBJ1-1; 8 bases map to TRBD1. Germline trimming cut 7 bases from V and 2 bases from J; bases unmatched to any gene: 6. This CDR3 spans 13 amino acids. Germline V gene data show CDR1 as SQVTM and CDR2 as ANQGSEA. CDR3 sequence (DNA): TGCAGCGCCCGGACAGGGAGCAACACTGAAGCTTTCTTT. Protein sequence: CSARTGSNTEAFF.

This clonotype has more than one count but fewer than ten. The rearrangement joins TRBV7-2 to TRBJ2-7; tentatively, D is TRBD2 (6 bases). Germline CDR1 SGHTA, CDR2 FQGNSA. V was trimmed by 0 bases and J by 5 bases, leaving 11 bases between them. The CDR3 consists of 14 residues. The CDR3 protein is CASSLAAGRNEQYF. The CDR3 nucleotides read TGTGCCAGCAGCTTAGCCGCGGGGAGAAACGAGCAGTACTTC. The variable domain in full, with the rest retrieved from reference TRBV7-2 and TRBJ2-7, is GAGVSQSPSNKVTEKGKDVELRCDPISGHTALYWYRQSLGQGLEFLIYFQGNSAPDKSGLPSDRFSAERTGGSVSTLTIQRTQQEDSAVYLCASSLAAGRNEQYFGPGTRLTVT.

This clonotype came up a few times. The chain employs TRBV3-1 and TRBJ1-4; the match to TRBD1 covers 8 bases. The CDR3 extends over 14 amino acids. The V gene's germline CDR1 is LGHDT and CDR2 YNNKEL (reference sequence). Trimming cost V 6 bases and J 6 bases; bases outside gene matches: 6. The CDR3 DNA is TGTGCCAGCAGTCCGCGGACAGGGTATGAAAAACTGTTTTTT. Translating gives CASSPRTGYEKLFF. Full variable domain (outside the CDR3, taken from reference TRBV3-1 and TRBJ1-4): DTAVSQTPKYLVTQMGNDKSIKCEQNLGHDTMYWYKQDSKKFLKIMFSYNNKELIINETVPNRFSPKSPDKAHLNLHINSLELGDSAVYFCASSPRTGYEKLFFGSGTQLSVL.

The chain recombines TRBV5-1 with TRBJ1-6; D perhaps matches TRBD1 (5 bases). Germline assignment: CDR1 SGHRS and CDR2 YFSETQ. V lost 5 bases, J lost 9 bases, and 18 bases lay in between. The CDR3 runs to 15 residues. The CDR3: CASSVIPGRGSPLHF. The CDR3 bases are TGCGCCAGCAGTGTAATCCCGGGACGTGGTTCACCCCTCCACTTT.

This clonotype was seen only a few times. CDR3 sequence (DNA): TGTGCCAGCAGCCCGACTGGGACCCGACCGGGAACCCTCCACTTT. Translation: CASSPTGTRPGTLHF. V gene TRBV12-3 or TRBV12-4 combines with J gene TRBJ1-6, with a tentative D call TRBD1 (5 bases). There are 15 residues in the CDR3. Trimming left V 6 bases short and J 14 bases short, with 23 bases between.